The 10 T cell receptor beta chains below were found in one sample sequenced in a study of vaccination effects on CD4 cells after COVID-19. Before sequencing, viral peptide pools were used by the ViraFEST assay to expand antigen-specific CD4+ T cells. The culture ran for roughly 10 days before CD4+ T cells were isolated. Participants completed two doses of the BNT162b2 or mRNA-1273 vaccine. Assay: immunoSEQ multiplex PCR; the TCRdb copy retains only in-frame clones and omits some. Of about 80,000 clones listed, around four fifths were seen once; the top ten hold approximately 1%. These receptors have no identified antigens. Sample: CD4+ T cells from PBMCs cultured with HCoV-OC43 spike peptides, taken after COVID-19 vaccination. Subset defined: HCoV-OC43 spike overlapping peptide pool stimulation. The receptor set was obtained from a human donor who received a COVID-19 vaccine.

CDR3 in amino acids: CASSPVQPQHF. The DNA of the CDR3 is TGTGCCAGCAGCCCGGTGCAGCCCCAGCATTTT. The V and J genes are TRBV21-1 and TRBJ1-5. TRBV21-1 is a pseudogene. This CDR3 is 11 amino acids long.

This clone was observed once. V gene TRBV2 combines with J gene TRBJ1-4; tentative D call: TRBD1 (5 bases). There are 16 residues in the CDR3. V lost 5 bases to trimming and J lost 0 bases, with 13 bases between them. Per the germline V gene, CDR1 is SNHLY and CDR2 is FYNNEI. CDR3 in amino acids: CASSPGTAATNEKLFF. The CDR3 region has the DNA TGTGCCAGCAGTCCAGGGACGGCAGCAACTAATGAAAAACTGTTTTTT.

This chain connects TRBV6-5 to TRBJ1-2; a weak D match, TRBD1 (5 bases). Germline lookup yields CDR1 MNHEY and CDR2 SVGAGI. V lost 2 bases and J 4 bases, leaving 11 bases between the germline ends. The CDR3 covers 14 residues. CDR3 DNA sequence: TGTGCCAGCAGTTACGGGGGGTTAAGCTATGGCTACACCTTC. Amino acid sequence: CASSYGGLSYGYTF.

This clone has just one count. The chain combines TRBV2 with TRBJ2-5; D is ambiguous. V lost 4 bases and J lost 2, with 17 bases in between. The CDR3 has 16 residues. Germline CDR1 is SNHLY and CDR2 is FYNNEI. For the CDR3, the DNA is TGTGCCAGCAGTGTGTTTAGGACGGCGAGACAAGAGACCCAGTACTTC. Residues: CASSVFRTARQETQYF.

This chain links TRBV18 with TRBJ2-3; D gene unclear. The CDR3 sequence is 16 residues long. Trimming removed 2 bases from V and 2 bases from J, with 14 bases in between. Germline lookup yields CDR1 KGHSH and CDR2 LQKENI. In DNA, the CDR3 is TGTGCCAGCTCACCAATCAGTGGTGAGACCACAGATACGCAGTATTTT. It codes for CASSPISGETTDTQYF.

CDR3 amino acids: CASAFNSNQPQHF. As DNA, the CDR3 is TGTGCCAGCGCTTTTAATAGCAATCAGCCCCAGCATTTT. The chain employs TRBV2 and TRBJ1-5; no reliable D call. V was trimmed by 8 bases and J by 0 bases, leaving 8 bases between them. Germline V gene lookup returns CDR1 SNHLY and CDR2 FYNNEI. CDR3 size: 13 residues.

The gene calls are TRBV3-1 (or the pseudogene TRBV3-2) and TRBJ2-1, with TRBD2 identical over 8 bases. This CDR3 is built from 13 residues. Unmatched junction bases numbered 10, after V lost 11 bases and J lost 7 bases. Germline CDR1 reads LGHDT; CDR2 reads YNNKEL (reference sequence). Here the CDR3 reads CACSGDGGNEQFF. CDR3 DNA: TGTGCCTGTAGCGGGGATGGAGGGAATGAGCAGTTCTTC.

This clone has only a few counts. The J gene is TRBJ1-4, the V gene TRBV29-1; TRBD1 might be the D (6 bases). The CDR3 is made up of 13 amino acids. The germline V gene encodes CDR1 SQVTM and CDR2 ANQGSEA. Trimming took off 7 bases at V and 4 bases at J, with 13 bases between the two ends. The CDR3 is CSGLDRLNEKLFF. The CDR3 nucleotides read TGCAGCGGGCTCGACAGGCTTAATGAAAAACTGTTTTTT. The full variable domain, rest sourced from reference TRBV29-1 and TRBJ1-4, is SAVISQKPSRDICQRGTSLTIQCQVDSQVTMMFWYRQQPGQSLTLIATANQGSEATYESGFVIDKFPISRPNLTFSTLTVSNMSPEDSSIYLCSGLDRLNEKLFFGSGTQLSVL.

This clone was seen only once. The chain links TRBV14 to TRBJ1-4, with D tentatively TRBD1 (6 bases). Germline CDR1 SGHDN, CDR2 FVKESK. The CDR3 is 13 amino acids. V lost 2 bases, J lost 7 bases, and 8 bases lay in between. The CDR3 loop reads CASSQNRAEKLFF. In nucleotides, the CDR3 is TGTGCCAGCAGCCAAAACAGGGCTGAAAAACTGTTTTTT.

This chain links TRBV19 with TRBJ2-3, with D possibly matching TRBD1 (7 bases). The V end was cut by 2 bases, the J end by 7 bases, with 25 bases between. CDR1 LNHDA and CDR2 SQIVND come from the germline V gene (reference sequence). The CDR3 contains 18 residues. CDR3: CASSILGRGKQGGNTQYF. In DNA form, the CDR3 reads TGTGCCAGTAGTATATTAGGCAGGGGGAAGCAGGGGGGAAATACGCAGTATTTT. Supplemented by reference TRBV19 and TRBJ2-3, the full variable domain reads DGGITQSPKYLFRKEGQNVTLSCEQNLNHDAMYWYRQDPGQGLRLIYYSQIVNDFQKGDIAEGYSVSREKKESFPLTVTSAQKNPTAFYLCASSILGRGKQGGNTQYFGPGTRLTVL.